This T cell receptor (beta chain) was retrieved from a study of T-cell reconstitution after alpha-beta-depleted transplantation in children. CDR3 length: 12 residues. Deletions cut 7 bases from V and 2 bases from J, with 10 bases between. In germline, CDR1 is SQVTM, CDR2 ANQGSEA. Preparing the TCRbeta library involved the use of unique molecular identifiers. TCRdb fed the PCR reads into MiXCR, producing one record per CDR3 protein. Of hundreds of thousands of distinct CDR3 sequences detected, over 20% appear once; the ten largest clones hold about 2.6%. Material: PBMCs, obtained before TCRalphabeta/CD19-depleted stem cell transplant. This chain joins TRBV29-1 and TRBJ2-3; no reliable D call. The receptor comes from a girl aged 2 to 9 with Fanconi anemia, due to receive a stem cell transplant. The CDR3 bases are TGCAGCGCCCAACTAACCACAGATACGCAGTATTTT. Encoded protein: CSAQLTTDTQYF.